This TCR beta chain was sequenced during a study of T cells after yellow fever vaccination. Overall study: With SMART-Seq v4 Ultra Low Input, the fractions containing low cell numbers were prepared.

Concerning this clonotype: Its matching antigen is unknown.

TCRdb redid the calling of the 5' RACE reads with MiXCR, one entry per CDR3 protein. Among about 340,000 distinct CDR3 sequences listed, 7.5% to 9% were seen once. General study points: Primary-vaccination clones mostly resurfaced post-booster (about 95% CD4, more than 80% CD8).

Trimming took off 3 bases at V and 11 bases at J, with 22 bases between the two ends. This CDR3 has 15 residues. The germline V gene encodes CDR1 MGHRA and CDR2 YSYEKL. The sample was PBMCs, taken on the day of the first yellow fever vaccination. The rearrangement joins TRBV4-1 to TRBJ1-1; D is perhaps TRBD1 (5 bases). This receptor was obtained from a man younger than 30 who received the YFV17D yellow fever vaccine. The CDR3 sequence: CASSHPQDTFSVAFF. The CDR3 nucleotides are TGCGCCAGCAGCCACCCCCAGGACACCTTTAGCGTCGCTTTCTTT.